Listed here are 5 T cell receptor beta chains from one sample, sequenced in a study of blood T cell repertoires in COVID-19. Only in-frame clones appear in the TCRdb table, and some are missing; sequencing was by immunoSEQ multiplex PCR. The sample has a few hundred thousand clones, around 89% seen once. Sequencing input: peripheral blood. Source of these receptors: a woman aged 45-65 years with COVID-19, enrolled during active disease.

The chain employs TRBV7-6 and TRBJ1-5, with 7 positions matching TRBD1. Germline assignment: CDR1 SGHVS and CDR2 FNYEAQ. CDR3 length: 14 amino acids. The trim removed 5 bases at V and 2 bases at J, leaving 3 bases unmatched. The DNA for the CDR3 is TGTGCCAGCAGCCGCGGGACAGGCAATCAGCCCCAGCATTTT. This encodes CASSRGTGNQPQHF.

The V and J genes are TRBV27 and TRBJ2-7; the match to TRBD1 covers 7 bases. The CDR3 is 12 amino acids. V gave up 6 bases and J gave up 7 bases; unmatched junction bases: 6. Germline lookup yields CDR1 MNHEY and CDR2 SMNVEV (reference sequence). As DNA, the CDR3 is TGTGCCAGCAGCTCAGGGGGAAATGAGCAGTACTTC. Protein sequence: CASSSGGNEQYF.

The chain carries TRBV10-3 and TRBJ1-2; D gene uncertain. Germline CDR1 reads ENHRY; CDR2 reads SYGVKD. The CDR3 covers 15 residues. Trimming removed 6 bases at V and 2 bases at J, with 16 bases between. CDR3 sequence: CAIREVEGGNYGYTF. The CDR3 nucleotides are TGTGCCATCAGGGAGGTGGAGGGAGGCAACTATGGCTACACCTTC.

This clone appeared a single time. The V gene is TRBV7-6, the J gene TRBJ1-1, with 10 bases that match TRBD1. The V gene end was trimmed by 6 bases and the J gene end by 3 bases; junction bases not matched to a gene: 13. From germline, CDR1 is SGHVS and CDR2 FNYEAQ. This CDR3 comprises 17 residues. The CDR3 reads CASSPSPTGGADTEAFF. CDR3 DNA sequence: TGTGCCAGCAGTCCATCCCCGACAGGGGGCGCTGACACTGAAGCTTTCTTT. The full variable domain, its missing parts supplied by reference TRBV7-6 and TRBJ1-1, is GAGVSQSPRYKVTKRGQDVALRCDPISGHVSLYWYRQALGQGPEFLTYFNYEAQQDKSGLPNDRFSAERPEGSISTLTIQRTEQRDSAMYRCASSPSPTGGADTEAFFGQGTRLTVV.

V gene TRBV29-1 combines with J gene TRBJ2-3; TRBD2 might be the D (6 bases). V was cut by 4 bases and J by 3 bases, with 17 bases left in between. The CDR3 length is 15 residues. Per germline, CDR1 SQVTM and CDR2 ANQGSEA. CDR3 coding DNA: TGCAGCGTTGGATTCCTAGCGTCTAGAACAGATACGCAGTATTTT. This translates into CSVGFLASRTDTQYF.